This T cell receptor beta chain was identified in a study of blood T cell repertoires in COVID-19. Looking at the study overall: From T cells, B-cell-depleted T cells, or PBMCs came the material, which was cDNA or gDNA.

Trimming removed 4 bases at V and 11 bases at J, with 17 bases between. The CDR3 runs to 13 residues. Germline CDR1 and CDR2: MDHEN and SYDVKM. Generated by immunoSEQ multiplex PCR, the TCRdb table keeps only in-frame clones and is missing some. The table lists approximately 310,000 clones, roughly 90% of them singletons. The source is a man in his sixties who had recovered from COVID-19. The sample comprised PBMCs or T cells enriched from blood (not recorded which). The chain has TRBV28 and TRBJ2-5, with D possibly TRBD2 on 5 matching bases. CDR3 loop: CASSSLTEVRQYF. CDR3 DNA: TGTGCCAGCAGTTCCCTAACGGAGGTGAGGCAGTACTTC. Using reference TRBV28 and TRBJ2-5 for the parts outside the CDR3, the full variable domain is DVKVTQSSRYLVKRTGEKVFLECVQDMDHENMFWYRQDPGLGLRLIYFSYDVKMKEKGDIPEGYSVSREKKERFSLILESASTNQTSMYLCASSSLTEVRQYFGPGTRLLVL.